This T cell receptor beta chain was retrieved from a study of cytomegalovirus exposure and HLA in healthy donors (dated by TCRdb to about 2017). Concerning the study at large: An earlier analysis of more than 550 of the donors reported 276 Gb of sequence data and about 120 million unique TCR beta sequences obtained from about 179 million T cells. An early release that covered about 600 HLA-typed donors contained 250 to 350 gigabases of sequencing data and around 80 million unique TCR sequences. Of the 300 to 500 genotyped donors, 81% were placed in the genetic ancestry cluster associated with self-reported Caucasian donors. The study aimed to test whether cataloging public T cell receptors could reveal signatures of past pathogen exposure. The T cell repertoires of under 750 subjects were profiled by immunosequencing and related to cytomegalovirus serostatus. Along with the approximately 650-subject first cohort, a separate validation cohort of 120 different subjects was used. The study combined high-throughput TCR immunosequencing, statistical association of individual TCRs with disease status, and machine learning to predict cytomegalovirus infection status. A later analysis re-examined previously published TCR beta repertoires from around 670 donors and added high-resolution HLA genotyping to investigate patterns of TCR occurrence. Rather than using new phenotypic data, the later analysis identified candidate immune exposures from TCR beta sequences and from how often those sequences occurred across donors. An earlier analysis of approximately 640 of the donors applied high-throughput TCR beta sequencing to assess whether each TCR beta V gene segment acted as functional or pseudogenic. Donor age, sex, ethnicity and CMV serostatus were collected together with the repertoire data. In a later genetic analysis, genome-wide SNP genotypes for about 55% of the roughly 670 donors were used, and that subset was treated as a discovery cohort. All discovery cohort repertoires had been generated on a single sequencing platform. Class I and class II HLA loci were covered by the typing at four-digit resolution. The number of donors typed differed by locus, with about 629-630 for A, B, C, DRB1 and DQB1, roughly 520 for DQA1, nearly 610 for DPA1, and some 450 for DPB1. Several DR-DQ haplotypes were treated as single units for association and clustering because of strong linkage in the cohort. On average, 235,054 unique TCR beta nucleotide sequences were sequenced per donor among roughly 430 genotyped donors of the cohort, with roughly 18% of those sequences being non-productive.

Concerning this clone: The antigen this receptor binds is unknown. Base quality data are lacking; no much larger clone is found one base away.

The library came from the immunoSEQ multiplex PCR assay. For the multiplex PCR, a mixture combining 60 forward primers for TCR Vbeta segments and 13 reverse primers for TCR Jbeta segments was used. The CDR3 region of rearranged TCR beta genes was amplified from genomic DNA by a multiplex PCR assay. The amplified TCR beta libraries were sequenced on the Illumina HiSeq System as 87-base-pair reads. Per the original workflow: A later analysis counted tens of millions of unique TCR beta chains across the 666 repertoires, and around 9.9 million of these chains were shared by at least two donors. Raw reads were error-corrected and collapsed into unique sequences with a nearest-neighbor algorithm that merged closely related sequences to remove PCR and sequencing errors. CDR3 sequences were aligned to IMGT reference sequences to assign V, D and J gene segments. For a sequence to be retained, at least a six-nucleotide match to both a V gene segment and a J gene segment was required. Rearrangements were called productive when the CDR3 lacked stop codons and stayed in frame with V and J; all others were non-productive. CDR3 was defined according to IMGT convention as the region running from the second conserved V-encoded cysteine to the conserved J-encoded phenylalanine. Sequences without an unambiguous match to a single V gene segment were excluded from the earlier analysis of a few hundred of the donors. In an earlier analysis of approximately 560 of the donors, a V segment was called functional when productive rearrangements were above 56.7%, and segregating when the standard deviation between donors exceeded 5%. A statistical classification framework was developed to diagnose cytomegalovirus status using the catalog of TCR beta chain sequences. In a later analysis, TCR nucleotide sequences were compared against IMGT/GENE-DB human TR gene sequences so that V and J genes could be assigned. A later analysis assigned CDR3 sequences and most-parsimonious VDJ recombination scenarios with the TCRdist pipeline. In a later analysis, every TCR beta chain was defined by the combination of its CDR3 amino acid sequence and its V-gene family, and reads without a unique V-gene family were dropped. As a way to deal with suspected cross-contamination and a sequencing artifact, a later analysis dropped 450 to 700 nucleotide sequences that were highly shared and had low generation probability. In a later analysis, a clonal expansion index for each public chain was calculated from normalized within-repertoire ranks of inferred template counts. In a later analysis, generation probabilities were computed using a VDJ recombination model fitted to out-of-frame rearrangements, and the results were checked against IGoR. In a later analysis, hypergeometric tests were used to score TCR-TCR, TCR-HLA and TCR-CMV co-occurrence, with a repertoire-size bias correction applied to TCR pairs. In a later analysis, false discovery rates were estimated by permuting HLA or CMV assignments 20 times. In a later analysis, co-occurring TCRs were grouped using DBSCAN, with TCRdist sequence similarity added in when clustering inside HLA-allele-positive subsets. Co-occurrence clustering excluded repertoires with fewer than 30,000 or more than 120,000 public chains, plus five with anomalous nucleotide sharing. Here the immuneACCESS table is served through TCRdb, limited to in-frame sequences with V and J called. Missing clones are a known gap in these copies; in checked studies unresolved V genes cover under half, and the rest lacks a known reason. That table furnishes V, J and clone size, whereas the DNA furnished D and trimming. The sample table holds around 100,000 clones, of which about three quarters were seen once. The leading ten clones occupy roughly 5.4% of the sample.

In total, approximately 700 healthy bone marrow donors made up the cohort. At the time of sampling, every cohort member was nominally healthy, though immune exposures that went unrecorded were likely present. The donor was CMV seropositive and was included in the group of some 290 seropositive cohort members. Every donor gave a peripheral blood sample, and the peripheral blood mononuclear cells from that sample were used for TCR beta sequencing. The Qiagen DNeasy Blood Extraction Kit was used to extract genomic DNA from the blood cell samples. The trim is 3 bases for V and 4 bases for J, with a gap of 16 bases between the germline ends. CDR1 and CDR2 were assigned from the germline V gene as SNHLY and FYNNEI. The CDR3, cysteine through phenylalanine, is 15 amino acids long. Only the CDR3 portion is preserved as DNA: 45 bases, with reading frame beginning at the first base. Broad study findings and their caveats: The study listed 164 TCR beta chains as associated with cytomegalovirus. The cohort was sequenced for TCR beta chains only, and without alpha or paired-chain data the features that could be detected were limited. A cluster of highly shared sequence variants was judged likely to be a technical artifact of the sequencing pipeline. An earlier analysis of approximately 540 of the donors showed that most TCR beta V segments appeared in productive rearrangements either about 87% or about 30% of the time, which broadly matched IMGT annotations. Linkage disequilibrium might explain the correlated functional status among segregating V segments, but an unknown experimental factor could not be ruled out. Compared with equally common non-associated chains, HLA-associated TCR beta chains in a later analysis were more clonally expanded and had lower generation probabilities. A further reported finding was that TCR beta sequences accurately predicted the HLA-A and HLA-B alleles for most subjects in the first cohort. A few of the identified cytomegalovirus-associated TCR beta chains were confirmed in vitro to be specific for cytomegalovirus antigens. The authors suggested that the approach could potentially be generalized to other disease states and immunological phenotypes. The classifier was reported to diagnose cytomegalovirus status with high specificity and sensitivity in both the original and validation cohorts. Because counts were too low, seventeen rarely observed V segments, including chromosome 9 orphons, were excluded from the earlier analysis of some 590 of the donors. Because HLA typing was missing for some donors at each locus, association tests included only the typed subset. Across donors, most TCR sequences were observed very rarely, whereas some public TCRs were present in many individuals. A later analysis found that TCR association rates varied across HLA loci, with DRB1 alleles showing the most associated TCRs and HLA-C alleles the fewest. The only immune exposure information available for the cohort was CMV serostatus. According to a later analysis, parvovirus B19, influenza, CMV and Epstein-Barr virus appeared linked to several top co-occurrence clusters. When HLA alleles, especially DR and DQ, strongly co-occurred, TCR associations were difficult to assign to individual alleles. According to a later analysis, most CMV-associated TCR beta chains appeared to be HLA-restricted, and the HLA associations seemed to be driven largely by CMV exposure. Because the 87-base-pair reads could not distinguish some IMGT-functional V segments, including TRBV6-2 and TRBV6-3, those segments were excluded. At a false discovery rate of 0.05, a later analysis linked around 17,000 TCR beta sequences to specific HLA alleles. In a later genetic analysis, a missense DCLRE1C variant was associated with V-gene and J-gene trimming of TCR beta chains, and the association was replicated in an independent cohort. The presence/absence analyses assumed that sequencing depth was roughly uniform across donors, and that assumption may not be true. In a later genetic analysis, fewer N-insertions in productive TCRs were reported among donors in an Asian-associated ancestry cluster than the roughly 700-donor mean.

The rearrangement joined TRBV2 to TRBJ2-7; TRBD2 could be the D gene, as 5 bases match. Specimen: PBMCs. The sequence came from a woman aged 18-30 years in good health and CMV-seropositive. The base sequence is TGTGCCAGCAGTGATTTGGCCCCCGGGGTTTACGAGCAGTACTTC. Its product reads: CASSDLAPGVYEQYF.